This TCR beta chain is drawn from a study of blood T cell repertoires in COVID-19. For the study at large: Among Cohort 3 donors, those recovered had two negative PCRs, clearance, or symptom resolution. The origin of the acute and convalescent COVID-19 samples was the United States, Italy and Spain. Sources were T cells, B-cell-depleted T cells, or PBMCs; the material itself was cDNA or gDNA.

Sequenced by immunoSEQ multiplex PCR; TCRdb stores in-frame clones only, minus some. The sample lists a few hundred thousand clones, approximately 87% occurring once. The sample holds a few counts of this clone. The source is a woman between 45 and 65 years old in a cohort exposed to, infected with or recovered from COVID-19 (not recorded which). The specimen sequenced was PBMCs or T cells enriched from blood (not recorded which).

CDR3 sequence (DNA): TGTGCCAGCAGCTTAGGCAGGGTAAACTATGGCTACACCTTC. Its protein product is CASSLGRVNYGYTF. The chain couples TRBV7-8 to TRBJ1-2; weak D call: TRBD1 (5 bases). This CDR3 region has 14 residues. Germline assignment: CDR1 SGHVS and CDR2 FQNEAQ. V was shortened by 1 base and J by 2 bases, with 8 bases between the two germline ends.